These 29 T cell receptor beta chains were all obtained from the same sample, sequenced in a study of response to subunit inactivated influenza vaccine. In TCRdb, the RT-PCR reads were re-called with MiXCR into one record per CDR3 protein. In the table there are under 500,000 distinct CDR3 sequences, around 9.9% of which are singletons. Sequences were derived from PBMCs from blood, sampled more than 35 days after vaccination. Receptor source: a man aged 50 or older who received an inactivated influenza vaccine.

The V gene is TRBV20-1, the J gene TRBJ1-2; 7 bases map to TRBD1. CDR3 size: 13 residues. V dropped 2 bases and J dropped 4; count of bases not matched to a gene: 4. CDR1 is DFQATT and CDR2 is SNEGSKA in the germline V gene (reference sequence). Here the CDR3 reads CSARRQGVYGYTF. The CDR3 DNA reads TGCAGTGCTAGACGCCAGGGGGTCTATGGCTACACCTTC.

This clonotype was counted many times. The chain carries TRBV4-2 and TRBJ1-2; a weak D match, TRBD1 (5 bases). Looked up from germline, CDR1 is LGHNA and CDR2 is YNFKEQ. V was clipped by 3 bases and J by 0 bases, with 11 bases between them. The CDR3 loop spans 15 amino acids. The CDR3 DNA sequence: TGTGCCAGCAGCCAGACGGACAAGGCTAACTATGGCTACACCTTC. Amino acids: CASSQTDKANYGYTF.

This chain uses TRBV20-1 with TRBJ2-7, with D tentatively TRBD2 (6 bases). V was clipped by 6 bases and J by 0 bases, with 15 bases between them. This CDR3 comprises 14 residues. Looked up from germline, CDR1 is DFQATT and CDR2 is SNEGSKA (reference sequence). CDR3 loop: CSATEDYGSYEQYF. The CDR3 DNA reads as TGCAGTGCCACCGAGGACTACGGCTCCTACGAGCAGTACTTC.

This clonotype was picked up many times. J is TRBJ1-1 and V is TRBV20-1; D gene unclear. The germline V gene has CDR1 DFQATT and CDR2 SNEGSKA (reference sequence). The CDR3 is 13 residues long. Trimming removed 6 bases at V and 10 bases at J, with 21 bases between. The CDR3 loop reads CSARKTVASLAFF. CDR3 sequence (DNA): TGCAGTGCCCGAAAGACCGTGGCTTCGTTAGCTTTCTTT.

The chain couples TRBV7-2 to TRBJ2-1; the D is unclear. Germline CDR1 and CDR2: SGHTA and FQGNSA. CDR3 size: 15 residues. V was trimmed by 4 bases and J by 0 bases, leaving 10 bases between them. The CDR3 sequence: CASSSVRSSYNEQFF. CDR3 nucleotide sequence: TGTGCCAGCAGCTCGGTGCGGAGCTCCTACAATGAGCAGTTCTTC.

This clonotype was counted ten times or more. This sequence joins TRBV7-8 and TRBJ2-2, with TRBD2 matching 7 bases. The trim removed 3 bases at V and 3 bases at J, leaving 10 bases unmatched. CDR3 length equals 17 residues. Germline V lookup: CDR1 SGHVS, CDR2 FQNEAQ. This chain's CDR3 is CASSFPGLAEYTGELFF. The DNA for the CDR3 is TGTGCCAGCAGCTTCCCTGGGCTAGCGGAATACACCGGGGAGCTGTTTTTT.

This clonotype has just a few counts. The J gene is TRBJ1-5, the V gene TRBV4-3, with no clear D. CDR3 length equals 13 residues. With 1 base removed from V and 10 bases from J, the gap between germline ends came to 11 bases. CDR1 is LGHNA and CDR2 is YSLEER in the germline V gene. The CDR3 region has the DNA TGCGCCAGCAGCCAAGTCACTGGGGATCCCCAGCATTTT. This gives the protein CASSQVTGDPQHF.

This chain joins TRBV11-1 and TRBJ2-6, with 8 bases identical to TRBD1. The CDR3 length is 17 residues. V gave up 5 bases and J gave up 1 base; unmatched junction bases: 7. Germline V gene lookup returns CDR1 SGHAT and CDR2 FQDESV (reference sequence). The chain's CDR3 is CASSSQGAISGANVLTF. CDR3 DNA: TGTGCCAGCAGCAGCCAGGGGGCTATATCTGGGGCCAACGTCCTGACTTTC.

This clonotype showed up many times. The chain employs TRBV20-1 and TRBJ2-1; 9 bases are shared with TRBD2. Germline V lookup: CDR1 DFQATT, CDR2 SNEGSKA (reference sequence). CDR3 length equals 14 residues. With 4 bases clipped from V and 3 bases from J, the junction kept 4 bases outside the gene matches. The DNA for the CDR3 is TGCAGTGCTAAGCGGGGGGTAAACTACAATGAGCAGTTCTTC. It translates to CSAKRGVNYNEQFF.

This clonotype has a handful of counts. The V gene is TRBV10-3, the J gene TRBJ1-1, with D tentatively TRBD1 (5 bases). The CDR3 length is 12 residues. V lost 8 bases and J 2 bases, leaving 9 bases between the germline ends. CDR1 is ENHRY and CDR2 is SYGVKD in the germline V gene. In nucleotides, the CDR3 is TGTGCCATCTGGGACGAAAACACTGAAGCTTTCTTT. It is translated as CAIWDENTEAFF.

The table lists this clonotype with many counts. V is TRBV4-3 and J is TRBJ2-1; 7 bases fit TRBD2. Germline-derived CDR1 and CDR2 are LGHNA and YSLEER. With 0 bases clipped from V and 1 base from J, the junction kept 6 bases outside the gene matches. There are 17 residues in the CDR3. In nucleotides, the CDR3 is TGCGCCAGCAGCCAAGATATCGGCGGGAGATCCTACAATGAGCAGTTCTTC. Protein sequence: CASSQDIGGRSYNEQFF.

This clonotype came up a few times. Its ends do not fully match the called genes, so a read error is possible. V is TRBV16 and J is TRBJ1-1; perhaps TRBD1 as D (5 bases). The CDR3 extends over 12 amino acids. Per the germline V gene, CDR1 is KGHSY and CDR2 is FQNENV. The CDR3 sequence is CASSQSGGALGF. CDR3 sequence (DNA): TGTGCCAGCAGCCAATCTGGAGGGGCCCTCGGCTTT.

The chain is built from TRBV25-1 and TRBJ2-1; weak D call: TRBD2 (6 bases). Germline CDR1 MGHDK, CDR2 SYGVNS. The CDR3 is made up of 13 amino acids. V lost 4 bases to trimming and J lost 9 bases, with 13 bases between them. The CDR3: CASSATEGGEQFF. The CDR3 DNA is TGTGCCAGCAGTGCCACGGAGGGAGGTGAGCAGTTCTTC.

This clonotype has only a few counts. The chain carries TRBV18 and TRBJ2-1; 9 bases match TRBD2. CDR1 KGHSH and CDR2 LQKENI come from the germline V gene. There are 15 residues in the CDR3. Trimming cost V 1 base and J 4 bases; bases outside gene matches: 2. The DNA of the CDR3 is TGTGCCAGCTCACCACTAGCGGGGGAATACAATGAGCAGTTCTTC. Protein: CASSPLAGEYNEQFF. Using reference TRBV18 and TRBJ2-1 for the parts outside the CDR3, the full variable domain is NAGVMQNPRHLVRRRGQEARLRCSPMKGHSHVYWYRQLPEEGLKFMVYLQKENIIDESGMPKERFSAEFPKEGPSILRIQQVVRGDSAAYFCASSPLAGEYNEQFFGPGTRLTVL.

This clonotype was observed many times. CDR3 DNA sequence: TGTGCCAGCAGCCGAGGACAGGGGGCACTATGGGCGAAGGAGACCCAGTACTTC. This sequence encodes CASSRGQGALWAKETQYF. The gene calls are TRBV5-6 and TRBJ2-5, with TRBD1 matching 11 bases. This CDR3 is 18 amino acids long. CDR1 is SGHDT, CDR2 YYEEEE, per germline. Unmatched junction bases numbered 16, after V lost 4 bases and J lost 5 bases. Looking up the rest from reference TRBV5-6 and TRBJ2-5 gives the full variable domain: DAGVTQSPTHLIKTRGQQVTLRCSPKSGHDTVSWYQQALGQGPQFIFQYYEEEERQRGNFPDRFSGHQFPNYSSELNVNALLLGDSALYLCASSRGQGALWAKETQYFGPGTRLLVL.

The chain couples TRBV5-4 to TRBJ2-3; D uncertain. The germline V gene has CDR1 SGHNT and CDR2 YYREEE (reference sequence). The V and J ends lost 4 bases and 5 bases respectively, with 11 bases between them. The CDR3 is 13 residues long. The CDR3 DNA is TGTGCCAGCAGCCCCCCCAAGGGAGATACGCAGTATTTT. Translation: CASSPPKGDTQYF.

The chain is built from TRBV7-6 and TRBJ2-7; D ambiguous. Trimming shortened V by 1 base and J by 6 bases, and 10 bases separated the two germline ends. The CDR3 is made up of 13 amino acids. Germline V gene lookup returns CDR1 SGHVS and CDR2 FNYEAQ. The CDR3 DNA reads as TGTGCCAGCAGCTTAGTGGTAGCAGCCGAGCAGTACTTC. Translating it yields CASSLVVAAEQYF.

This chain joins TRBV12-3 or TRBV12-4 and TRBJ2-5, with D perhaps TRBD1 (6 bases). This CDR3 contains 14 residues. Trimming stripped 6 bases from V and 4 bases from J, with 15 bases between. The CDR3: CASRDSVFRETQYF. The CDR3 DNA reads TGTGCCAGCAGGGACAGTGTATTTCGAGAGACCCAGTACTTC.

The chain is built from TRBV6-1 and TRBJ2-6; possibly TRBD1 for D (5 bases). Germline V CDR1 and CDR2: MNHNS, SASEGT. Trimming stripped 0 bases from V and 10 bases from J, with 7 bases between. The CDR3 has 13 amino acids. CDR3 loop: CASSEAQGNVLTF. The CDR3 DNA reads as TGTGCCAGCAGTGAAGCCCAGGGAAACGTCCTGACTTTC.

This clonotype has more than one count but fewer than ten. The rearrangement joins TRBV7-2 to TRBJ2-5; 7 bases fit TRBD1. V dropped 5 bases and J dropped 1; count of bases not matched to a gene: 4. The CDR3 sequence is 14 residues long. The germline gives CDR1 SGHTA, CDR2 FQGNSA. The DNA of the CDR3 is TGTGCCAGCAGCATTAACAGGGGCCAAGAGACCCAGTACTTC. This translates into CASSINRGQETQYF.

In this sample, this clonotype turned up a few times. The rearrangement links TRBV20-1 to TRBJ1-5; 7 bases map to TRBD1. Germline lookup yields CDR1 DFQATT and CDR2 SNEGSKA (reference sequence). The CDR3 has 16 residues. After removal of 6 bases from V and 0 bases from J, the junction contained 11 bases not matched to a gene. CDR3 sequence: CSAKPTGRNSNQPQHF. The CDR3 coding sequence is TGCAGTGCCAAGCCGACAGGGAGAAATAGCAATCAGCCCCAGCATTTT.

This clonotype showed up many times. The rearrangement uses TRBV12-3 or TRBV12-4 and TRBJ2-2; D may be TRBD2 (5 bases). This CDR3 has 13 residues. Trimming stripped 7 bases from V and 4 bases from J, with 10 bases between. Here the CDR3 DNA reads TGTGCCAGCACCGGACTCATCACCGGGGAGCTGTTTTTT. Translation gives CASTGLITGELFF.

The CDR3 bases are TGCGCCAGCAGCTTGGAGAGGGACGCAGATACGCAGTATTTT. Translation: CASSLERDADTQYF. The chain employs TRBV5-1 and TRBJ2-3, with D perhaps given as TRBD1 or TRBD2 (5 bases each). The V gene's germline CDR1 is SGHRS and CDR2 YFSETQ. CDR3 length: 14 amino acids. V was trimmed by 0 bases and J by 4 bases, leaving 9 bases between them.

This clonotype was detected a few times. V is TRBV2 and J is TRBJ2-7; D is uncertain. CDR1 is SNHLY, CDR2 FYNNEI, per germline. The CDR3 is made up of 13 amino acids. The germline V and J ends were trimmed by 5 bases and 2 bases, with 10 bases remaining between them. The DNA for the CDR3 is TGTGCCAGCAGTAAGGACGGCCCCTACGAGCAGTACTTC. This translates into CASSKDGPYEQYF. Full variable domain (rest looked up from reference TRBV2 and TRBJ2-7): EPEVTQTPSHQVTQMGQEVILRCVPISNHLYFYWYRQILGQKVEFLVSFYNNEISEKSEIFDDQFSVERPDGSNFTLKIRSTKLEDSAMYFCASSKDGPYEQYFGPGTRLTVT.

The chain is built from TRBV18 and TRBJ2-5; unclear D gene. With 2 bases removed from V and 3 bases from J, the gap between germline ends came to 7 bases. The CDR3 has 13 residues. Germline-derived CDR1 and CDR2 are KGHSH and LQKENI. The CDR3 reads CASSPWPEETQYF. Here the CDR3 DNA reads TGTGCCAGCTCACCATGGCCAGAAGAGACCCAGTACTTC.

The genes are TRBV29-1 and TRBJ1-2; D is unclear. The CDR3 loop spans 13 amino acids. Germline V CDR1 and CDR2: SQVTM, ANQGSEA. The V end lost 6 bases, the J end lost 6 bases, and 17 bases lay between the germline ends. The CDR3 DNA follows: TGCAGCGTCAAAGAACCCAGGTTTGATGGCTACACCTTC. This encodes CSVKEPRFDGYTF.

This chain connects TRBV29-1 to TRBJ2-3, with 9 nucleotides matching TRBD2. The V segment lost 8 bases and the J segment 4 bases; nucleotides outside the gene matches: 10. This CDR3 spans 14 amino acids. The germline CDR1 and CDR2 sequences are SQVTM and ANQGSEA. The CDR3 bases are TGCAGCCAATGGGGTAGCGGGGGTTCAGATACGCAGTATTTT. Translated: CSQWGSGGSDTQYF.

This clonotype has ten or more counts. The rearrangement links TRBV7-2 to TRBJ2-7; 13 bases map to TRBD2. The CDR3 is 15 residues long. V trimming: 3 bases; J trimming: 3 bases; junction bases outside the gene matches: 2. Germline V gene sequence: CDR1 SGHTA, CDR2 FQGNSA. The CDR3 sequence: CASSFRTSGSYEQYF. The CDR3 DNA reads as TGTGCCAGCAGCTTCCGGACTAGCGGGAGCTACGAGCAGTACTTC.

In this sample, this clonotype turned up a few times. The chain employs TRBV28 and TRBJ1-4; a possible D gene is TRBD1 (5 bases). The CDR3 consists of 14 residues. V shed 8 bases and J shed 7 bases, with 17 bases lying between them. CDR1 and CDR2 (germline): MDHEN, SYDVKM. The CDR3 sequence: CASESGEITEKLFF. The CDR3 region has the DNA TGTGCCAGCGAATCGGGGGAAATCACTGAAAAACTGTTTTTT.